One sample yielded the 22 T cell receptor beta chains listed below, sequenced in a study of blood T cell repertoires in COVID-19. Method: immunoSEQ multiplex PCR; TCRdb's copy keeps in-frame clones and lacks some. The table includes some 190,000 clones, about four fifths detected once. The sequencing input was peripheral blood. Receptor source: a woman in her thirties or forties with COVID-19, enrolled during active disease.

This clone was observed a handful of times. The chain combines TRBV6-4 with TRBJ1-6; a weak D match, TRBD1 (5 bases). The CDR3 loop spans 15 amino acids. The V end was cut by 3 bases, the J end by 7 bases, with 13 bases between. The V gene's germline CDR1 is MRHNA and CDR2 SNTAGT. Here the CDR3 reads CASSESAGLNSPLHF. The CDR3 bases are TGTGCCAGCAGTGAGTCCGCAGGGCTGAATTCACCCCTCCACTTT.

The chain joins TRBV18 to TRBJ1-1; 8 positions agree with TRBD1. Germline assignment: CDR1 KGHSH and CDR2 LQKENI. Trimming cost V 5 bases and J 7 bases; bases outside gene matches: 9. CDR3 length: 14 residues. The CDR3 reads CASSDRQGIDEAFF. In nucleotides, the CDR3 is TGTGCCAGCTCAGATCGACAGGGGATAGATGAAGCTTTCTTT.

The chain has TRBV7-3 and TRBJ1-1; D remains ambiguous. Trimming took 4 bases from V and 4 from J, leaving 13 bases between them. The CDR3 spans 14 residues. Germline values: CDR1 SGHTA, CDR2 FQGTGA. This CDR3 is CASSSDGFGTEAFF. CDR3 sequence (DNA): TGTGCCAGCAGCTCAGACGGGTTTGGCACTGAAGCTTTCTTT.

The chain combines TRBV7-9 with TRBJ2-3; D may be TRBD2 (5 bases). There are 14 residues in the CDR3. With 5 bases removed from V and 1 base from J, the gap between germline ends came to 10 bases. Germline CDR1 SEHNR, CDR2 FQNEAQ (reference sequence). This chain's CDR3 is CASSRGLGTDTQYF. DNA for the CDR3: TGTGCCAGCAGCCGAGGGTTAGGCACAGATACGCAGTATTTT.

For the CDR3, the DNA is TGTGCCAGCAGCTCGGCAGGGGGCCTCCCGATAATAGAAGCTTTCTTT. Protein product: CASSSAGGLPIIEAFF. The chain employs TRBV5-6 and TRBJ1-1; TRBD1 agrees at 8 bases. The CDR3 covers 16 residues. The V and J ends lost 3 bases and 8 bases, in that order; junction bases with no gene match: 15. Germline loops: CDR1 SGHDT, CDR2 YYEEEE. The variable domain in full, with the rest retrieved from reference TRBV5-6 and TRBJ1-1, is DAGVTQSPTHLIKTRGQQVTLRCSPKSGHDTVSWYQQALGQGPQFIFQYYEEEERQRGNFPDRFSGHQFPNYSSELNVNALLLGDSALYLCASSSAGGLPIIEAFFGQGTRLTVV.

This clone was counted only a few times. The chain carries TRBV5-4 and TRBJ2-1; D call uncertain. The CDR3 consists of 15 residues. CDR1 is SGHNT, CDR2 YYREEE, per germline (reference sequence). V was shortened by 4 bases and J by 4 bases, with 15 bases between the two germline ends. Here the CDR3 reads CASSPRETRYNEQFF. Here the CDR3 DNA reads TGTGCCAGCAGCCCCCGCGAGACACGATACAATGAGCAGTTCTTC.

The chain has TRBV4-2 and TRBJ1-5, with D hard to call. The V end was cut by 1 base, the J end by 0 bases, with 7 bases between. There are 15 residues in the CDR3. The V gene's germline CDR1 is LGHNA and CDR2 YNFKEQ. This chain's CDR3 is CASSQAQISNQPQHF. CDR3 nucleotide sequence: TGTGCCAGCAGCCAAGCCCAAATTAGCAATCAGCCCCAGCATTTT.

This clone came up once. The chain recombines TRBV7-9 with TRBJ2-4; TRBD2 matches 7 bases. Germline V gene data show CDR1 as SEHNR and CDR2 as FQNEAQ (reference sequence). V lost 3 bases, J lost 9 bases, and 5 bases stayed unmatched. The CDR3 totals 13 residues. The CDR3 protein is CASSFERDFIQYF. Written as DNA, the CDR3 is TGTGCCAGCAGCTTTGAGCGGGACTTCATTCAGTACTTC.

This clone was picked up a small number of times. The J gene is TRBJ2-7, the V gene TRBV3-1 (or the pseudogene TRBV3-2); a weak D match, TRBD1 (6 bases). Looked up from germline, CDR1 is LGHDT and CDR2 is YNNKEL (reference sequence). Trimming took 4 bases from V and 5 from J, leaving 9 bases between them. CDR3 length: 12 amino acids. The CDR3 nucleotides are TGTGCCAGCAGCCGATCAGGGGACGAGCAGTACGTC. Its protein is CASSRSGDEQYV.

The chain couples TRBV6-5 to TRBJ2-3, with 10 bases that match TRBD2. From germline, CDR1 is MNHEY and CDR2 SVGAGI. J gave up 1 base and V 10 bases, and 8 bases lay outside the gene matches. The length of the CDR3 is 15 residues. Here the CDR3 DNA reads TGTGCCACATCCCAAGCGGGGGGGGGCACAGATACGCAGTATTTT. Translated: CATSQAGGGTDTQYF.

The chain links TRBV19 to TRBJ2-2; tentative D call: TRBD1 (5 bases). This CDR3 has 15 residues. V lost 6 bases and J lost 6, with 17 bases in between. Germline CDR1 and CDR2: LNHDA and SQIVND (reference sequence). CDR3 protein: CASRRSKPGPGELFF. In nucleotides, the CDR3 is TGTGCCAGTAGACGTTCGAAACCAGGGCCCGGGGAGCTGTTTTTT.

A single count supports this clone. This chain links TRBV19 with TRBJ2-2; 8 nucleotides line up with TRBD1. Germline assignment: CDR1 LNHDA and CDR2 SQIVND (reference sequence). Losses at the gene ends were 5 bases for V and 6 bases for J; bases not matched to a gene: 2. This CDR3 comprises 13 residues. The CDR3 DNA reads as TGTGCCAGTAGTGGACAGGGTGCCGGGGAGCTGTTTTTT. Its translation is CASSGQGAGELFF.

The J gene is TRBJ2-3, the V gene TRBV9; 7 nucleotides line up with TRBD2. Trimming took 4 bases from V and 2 from J; bases not matched to a gene: 4. In germline, CDR1 is SGDLS, CDR2 YYNGEE. CDR3 length equals 14 residues. The CDR3 DNA sequence: TGTGCCAGCAGCTCCCGGGGGGTCACAGATACGCAGTATTTT. The encoded protein is CASSSRGVTDTQYF.

The chain joins TRBV9 to TRBJ2-1, with D maybe TRBD2 (5 bases). Trimming took off 0 bases at V and 3 bases at J, with 16 bases between the two ends. CDR1 SGDLS and CDR2 YYNGEE come from the germline V gene. This CDR3 contains 17 residues. The CDR3 is CASSVGSLAYGYNEQFF. CDR3 nucleotides: TGTGCCAGCAGCGTAGGTTCCCTAGCATATGGCTACAATGAGCAGTTCTTC.

The chain couples TRBV27 to TRBJ2-3; D might be TRBD2 (6 bases). CDR3 size: 16 residues. The ends were cut back, 0 bases at V and 0 bases at J, with 10 bases in the middle. Germline CDR1 and CDR2: MNHEY and SMNVEV (reference sequence). CDR3 amino acids: CASSLSPSGSTDTQYF. The DNA of the CDR3 is TGTGCCAGCAGTTTATCTCCCAGCGGGAGCACAGATACGCAGTATTTT.

This chain links TRBV6-5 with TRBJ2-3; TRBD2 is a possible D gene (6 bases). V lost 2 bases to trimming and J lost 6 bases, with 9 bases between them. Germline CDR1 and CDR2: MNHEY and SVGAGI. The CDR3 contains 13 residues. The CDR3 reads CASSYGTGDTQYF. DNA of the CDR3: TGTGCCAGCAGTTACGGGACTGGGGATACGCAGTATTTT.

In the case of this clone: This specimen includes other DNA sequences encoding the same CDR3. The rearrangement links TRBV5-4 to TRBJ2-5, with TRBD1 matching over 12 bases. This CDR3 region has 15 residues. CDR1 and CDR2 (germline): SGHNT, YYREEE (reference sequence). V shed 0 bases, J shed 4 bases, and the junction held 1 base outside the gene matches. CDR3 protein: CASSLGDRGRETQYF. The CDR3 DNA is TGTGCCAGCAGCTTGGGGGACAGGGGGCGAGAGACCCAGTACTTC.

The J gene is TRBJ2-2, the V gene TRBV11-2; 11 bases align to TRBD1. This CDR3 comprises 16 residues. The V segment lost 6 bases and the J segment 6 bases; nucleotides outside the gene matches: 9. CDR1 and CDR2 from the germline V gene are SGHAT and FQNNGV. The CDR3 coding sequence is TGTGCCAGCAGATCCGGGACAGGGGGTCTGGCCGGGGAGCTGTTTTTT. Protein sequence: CASRSGTGGLAGELFF. Full variable domain (rest looked up from reference TRBV11-2 and TRBJ2-2): EAGVAQSPRYKIIEKRQSVAFWCNPISGHATLYWYQQILGQGPKLLIQFQNNGVVDDSQLPKDRFSAERLKGVDSTLKIQPAKLEDSAVYLCASRSGTGGLAGELFFGEGSRLTVL.

This clone was picked up many times. The CDR3 region is CASSRQVSPLHF. Written as DNA, the CDR3 is TGTGCCAGCAGCCGACAAGTTTCACCCCTCCACTTT. This chain uses TRBV4-2 with TRBJ1-6; D uncertain. V was cut by 4 bases and J by 9 bases, with 7 bases left in between. The germline V gene encodes CDR1 LGHNA and CDR2 YNFKEQ. This CDR3 spans 12 amino acids.

The chain joins TRBV27 to TRBJ2-7, with 11 bases aligning to TRBD2. The CDR3 totals 15 residues. V dropped 5 bases and J dropped 2; count of bases not matched to a gene: 5. CDR1 is MNHEY, CDR2 SMNVEV, per germline (reference sequence). The CDR3 protein is CASSPLTSGAYEQYF. CDR3 nucleotide sequence: TGTGCCAGCAGTCCCCTGACTAGCGGGGCCTACGAGCAGTACTTC.

The CDR3 here is CASSTTRRVNEQFF. The CDR3, as DNA: TGTGCCAGCAGTACCACTAGGCGGGTCAATGAGCAGTTCTTC. The V and J genes are TRBV13 and TRBJ2-1; tentative D call: TRBD2 (5 bases). Between the trimmed V and J ends, which lost 6 bases and 6 bases, there was a span of 15 bases. The CDR3 has 14 residues. Germline CDR1 is PRHDT and CDR2 is FYEKMQ (reference sequence).

The chain couples TRBV19 to TRBJ2-7; 10 bases agree with TRBD2. Germline-derived CDR1 and CDR2 are LNHDA and SQIVND (reference sequence). V lost 4 bases to trimming and J lost 6 bases; unmatched junction nucleotides: 12. This CDR3 has 16 residues. This CDR3 reads CASSTRLAGDPGEQYF. CDR3 DNA: TGTGCCAGTAGTACGAGACTAGCGGGTGATCCTGGCGAGCAGTACTTC.